This T cell receptor (beta chain) was retrieved from a study of CD8+ T cells in alopecia areata. Study context: Recipients were roughly 7-10-week-old female C3H/HeJ mice grafted with skin from roughly 6-13-month-old C3H/HeJ donors with spontaneous alopecia.

In regard to this clone: Antigen unknown. The gene symbols are mouse symbols. Read sequence stops 3 residues before the CDR3 end, and the germline J gene provides the missing end. Other DNA sequences in this sample translate to the same CDR3.

Cells that came from pooled cutaneous lymph nodes were sorted using CD4, CD8alpha, NKG2D, NKG2ACE and other markers. Findings and caveats of the study: Higher clonality and more expanded CD8+ clones appeared in lesional than normal scalp.

Reverse transcription of extracted RNA yielded cDNA, which provided the sequencing template. Libraries were prepared by immunoSEQ multiplex PCR; TCRdb keeps only in-frame clonotypes and omits some of them. Sampling found roughly 260,000 clones, none seen once. The V gene lost 1 base and the J gene lost 7 bases, with 9 bases spanning the gap. The CDR3 consists of 14 residues. The germline V gene has CDR1 NSHNY and CDR2 SYGAGN. Source material: CD4+ T cells sorted from a lymph node. The TCR was taken from a C3H/HeJ mouse with alopecia areata. Mouse MHC haplotype: H2-k. V usage is TRBV13-1 and J usage is TRBJ1-6; D perhaps matches TRBD1 (5 bases). TRBJ1-6 is given ORF status, its function remaining uncertain. Partial CDR3 DNA: TGTGCCAGCAGTGATCAGGGAGGGAATTCGCCC. Protein: CASSDQGGNSP. The complete CDR3 reads CASSDQGGNSPLYF.